The present entry profiles one T cell receptor beta chain with its context. Its specificity is unknown. It may be a read error: a sequence one base away is much more abundant. The sample belongs to a study of blood T cells in healthy people across ages. Study-wide findings and caveats: Naive T cell percentage strongly correlated with TCR beta diversity. Since the PBMCs were unsorted, naive and antigen-experienced cells could not be conclusively compared.

The CDR3 is made up of 13 amino acids. Germline values: CDR1 SGHDT, CDR2 YYEEEE. It was with a sample-barcoded 5' primer and a J-beta primer mix that a second PCR of roughly 7 to 12 cycles was run. Every sample returned 2.5 million or more CDR3-containing paired-end reads. TCRdb independently ran MiXCR on the 5' RACE reads; one entry per CDR3 protein. This sample yields 500,000 to 700,000 distinct CDR3 sequences, of which around 31% are seen a single time; 15% to 18% belongs to the top ten. The receptor's source is a woman older than 75 in good health. Source material: blood. This chain joins TRBV5-6 and TRBJ2-3; perhaps TRBD1 as D (6 bases). The CDR3 DNA reads TGTGACAGCAGCCTGCAGGGGTGGGATACGCAGTATTTT. Translating it yields CDSSLQGWDTQYF.